Shown below are 10 T cell receptor beta chains from a single sample sequenced in a study of T cells in Graves' hyperthyroidism and ophthalmopathy (dated by TCRdb to 2018 to 2020). The library came from multiplex PCR. Sequenced on an Illumina HiSeq 2000. Amplification of TCR beta CDR3 regions was carried out from RNA transcripts. The first round of RT-PCR for the TCR CDR3 was performed with the HTBI primer set and the Qiagen OneStep RT-PCR kit. The raw public data were reprocessed by TCRdb itself: fastp quality trimming at Q25, MiXCR clonotype calling, in-frame beta chains only. Every entry covers one CDR3 protein and lists the most common genes and DNA from its rows. This sample holds 92,000 or so distinct CDR3 sequences; around 50% were observed only once. The ten largest clonotypes hold around 29% of the sample. Source material: blood. These receptors all come from a woman in her thirties or forties with Graves' hyperthyroidism.

The chain uses TRBV10-3 and TRBJ1-5; TRBD1 matches 7 bases. The CDR3 totals 12 residues. Germline V gene data show CDR1 as ENHRY and CDR2 as SYGVKD. V was pared by 10 bases and J by 2 bases, with 2 bases of the junction left unmatched. As DNA, the CDR3 is TGTGCCACCAGGGGGGGCAATCAGCCCCAGCATTTT. Protein product: CATRGGNQPQHF.

This clonotype was recorded at least ten times. J is TRBJ2-5 and V is TRBV15; 10 positions agree with TRBD2. Germline CDR1 LNHNV, CDR2 YYDKDF (reference sequence). The trim removed 5 bases at V and 5 bases at J, leaving 8 bases unmatched. The CDR3 extends over 15 amino acids. As DNA, the CDR3 is TGTGCCACCAGCCAGCCCCTAGCGGGAGCTGAGACCCAGTACTTC. This translates into CATSQPLAGAETQYF.

The V gene is TRBV19, the J gene TRBJ2-7, with TRBD1 matching over 8 bases. The CDR3 runs 11 residues. Germline CDR1 is LNHDA and CDR2 is SQIVND (reference sequence). The V segment lost 10 bases and the J segment 7 bases; nucleotides outside the gene matches: 6. The CDR3 loop reads CATGTGLEQYF. Here the CDR3 DNA reads TGTGCCACCGGGACAGGTCTTGAGCAGTACTTC.

This rearrangement joins TRBV11-1 to TRBJ2-7, with D uncertain. Germline CDR1 is SGHAT and CDR2 is FQDESV (reference sequence). The CDR3 is made up of 9 amino acids. This CDR3 is CASVDEQYF. DNA for the CDR3: TGTGCTAGTGTGGACGAGCAGTACTTC.

This clonotype was found many times. J is TRBJ2-7 and V is TRBV6-6; either TRBD1 or TRBD2 may supply D (5 bases each). This CDR3 contains 15 residues. V was cut by 4 bases and J by 0 bases, with 13 bases left in between. Germline assignment: CDR1 MNHNY and CDR2 SVGAGI (reference sequence). The CDR3 bases are TGTGCCAGCAGTTCGGTCCCTGGGGGCTCCTACGAGCAGTACTTC. It is translated as CASSSVPGGSYEQYF.

In its sample, this clonotype was seen many times. This rearrangement joins TRBV25-1 to TRBJ1-6, with 7 nucleotides matching TRBD1. This CDR3 spans 13 amino acids. Germline trimming cut 6 bases from V and 5 bases from J; bases unmatched to any gene: 1. Germline lookup yields CDR1 MGHDK and CDR2 SYGVNS. CDR3 region: CASSGTDNSPLHF. The CDR3 DNA is TGTGCCAGCAGCGGGACAGATAATTCACCCCTCCACTTT. Complete variable domain (other parts from reference TRBV25-1 and TRBJ1-6): EADIYQTPRYLVIGTGKKITLECSQTMGHDKMYWYQQDPGMELHLIHYSYGVNSTEKGDLSSESTVSRIRTEHFPLTLESARPSHTSQYLCASSGTDNSPLHFGNGTRLTVT.

As for this clonotype: Lacking the conserved final phenylalanine or tryptophan, this CDR3 likely reflects a read error. This sequence joins TRBV19 and TRBJ2-2; the match to TRBD2 covers 8 bases. Germline V lookup: CDR1 LNHDA, CDR2 SQIVND (reference sequence). With 5 bases clipped from V and 4 bases from J, the junction kept 3 bases outside the gene matches. CDR3 size: 14 residues. CDR3 in DNA: TGTGCCAGTAGTTTAAGCGGGGGCACCGGGGAGCTGTTTCTT. Amino acids: CASSLSGGTGELFL.

A note on this clonotype: A much larger clone sits a single nucleotide away, making a read error possible. J is TRBJ2-5 and V is TRBV10-3, with a tentative D call TRBD1 (6 bases). This CDR3 comprises 14 residues. Germline CDR1 reads ENHRY; CDR2 reads SYGVKD. The V end lost 10 bases, the J end lost 7 bases, and 22 bases lay between the germline ends. The chain's CDR3 is CASRGAAKVGTQYF. The CDR3 coding sequence is TGTGCCAGCAGGGGCGCGGCGAAGGTAGGGACCCAGTACTTC.

The V call is TRBV6-5, the J call TRBJ2-5; D perhaps matches TRBD2 (6 bases). The germline CDR1 and CDR2 sequences are MNHEY and SVGAGI. Trimming stripped 2 bases from V and 0 bases from J, with 7 bases between. There are 14 residues in the CDR3. The CDR3 reads CASSYGGYQETQYF. CDR3 bases: TGTGCCAGCAGTTACGGGGGGTACCAAGAGACCCAGTACTTC.

This clonotype was recorded only once. The chain couples TRBV14 to TRBJ1-6, with 8 bases fitting TRBD1. This CDR3 contains 16 residues. Germline CDR1 is SGHDN and CDR2 is FVKESK. The V gene end was trimmed by 0 bases and the J gene end by 13 bases; junction bases not matched to a gene: 11. CDR3 coding DNA: TGTGCCAGCAGCCAAGATACGGACAGGGCGATTCGGCCCCTCCACTTT. It encodes CASSQDTDRAIRPLHF.